The 30 T cell receptor beta chains given below trace back to one sample, sequenced in a study of blood T cell repertoires in COVID-19. This table comes from immunoSEQ multiplex PCR, and its TCRdb copy is limited to in-frame clones, with some not included. This table holds 95,000 to 130,000 clones, approximately 82% found once. The sample comprised peripheral blood. All receptors come from a man younger than 40 with acute or convalescent COVID-19.

This clone was seen a handful of times. The genes are TRBV6-1 and TRBJ2-3; TRBD2 agrees at 11 bases. Germline CDR1 MNHNS, CDR2 SASEGT. CDR3 size: 16 residues. V trimming: 4 bases; J trimming: 0 bases; junction bases outside the gene matches: 3. For the CDR3, the DNA is TGTGCCAGCAGTGTACTAGCGGGGGCTAGCACAGATACGCAGTATTTT. Protein sequence: CASSVLAGASTDTQYF.

This clone was seen a single time. The rearrangement uses TRBV11-1 and TRBJ2-3, with 9 nucleotides matching TRBD2. This CDR3 has 16 amino acids. CDR1 SGHAT and CDR2 FQDESV come from the germline V gene (reference sequence). J lost 0 bases, V lost 6 bases, and 7 bases had no gene match. The CDR3 DNA reads TGTGCCAGCAGTAGGAGCGGGGGGTCTAGCACAGATACGCAGTATTTT. Its protein product is CASSRSGGSSTDTQYF.

In DNA form, the CDR3 reads TGTGCCAGCAGACTGGGACAGCAAGAGACCCAGTACTTC. Protein: CASRLGQQETQYF. The chain has TRBV28 and TRBJ2-5; 7 nucleotides match TRBD1. V was pared by 6 bases and J by 2 bases, with 3 bases of the junction left unmatched. From germline, CDR1 is MDHEN and CDR2 SYDVKM. The CDR3 spans 13 residues. Full variable domain (remainder filled in from reference TRBV28 and TRBJ2-5): DVKVTQSSRYLVKRTGEKVFLECVQDMDHENMFWYRQDPGLGLRLIYFSYDVKMKEKGDIPEGYSVSREKKERFSLILESASTNQTSMYLCASRLGQQETQYFGPGTRLLVL.

J is TRBJ2-2 and V is TRBV27, with D possibly TRBD1 on 6 matching bases. Germline loops: CDR1 MNHEY, CDR2 SMNVEV (reference sequence). With 8 bases removed from V and 4 bases from J, the gap between germline ends came to 14 bases. The CDR3 runs 14 residues. The CDR3 DNA is TGTGCCAGCGCGGCAGGGGACACCACCGGGGAGCTGTTTTTT. Its translation is CASAAGDTTGELFF.

V gene TRBV2 combines with J gene TRBJ1-2, with 9 nucleotides matching TRBD1. J gave up 8 bases and V 4 bases, and 11 bases lay outside the gene matches. Germline CDR1 and CDR2: SNHLY and FYNNEI. The length of the CDR3 is 15 residues. DNA of the CDR3: TGTGCCAGCAGTGTAGACAGGGGGTGGCAAAGCGGCTACACCTTC. Its translation: CASSVDRGWQSGYTF.

Only a few counts were recorded for this clone. The CDR3 protein is CASSLRGDSRNEQFF. DNA for the CDR3: TGTGCCAGCTCCCTGAGGGGGGACAGTCGCAATGAGCAGTTCTTC. The chain couples TRBV18 to TRBJ2-1, with D possibly matching TRBD1 (7 bases). CDR1 and CDR2 from the germline V gene are KGHSH and LQKENI. Trimming removed 6 bases at V and 6 bases at J, with 18 bases between. The CDR3 covers 15 residues.

This clone showed up just a few times. V is TRBV5-1 and J is TRBJ1-2; D is possibly TRBD1 (6 bases). This CDR3 spans 13 amino acids. Germline loops: CDR1 SGHRS, CDR2 YFSETQ. V was clipped by 4 bases and J by 2 bases, with 9 bases between them. CDR3 DNA sequence: TGCGCCAGCAGCCGGGACACCAACTATGGCTACACCTTC. This gives the protein CASSRDTNYGYTF.

A remark on this clone: Germline is not matched at one junction end, which may reflect a read error. The chain carries TRBV18 and TRBJ2-2, with D possibly TRBD1 on 6 matching bases. The CDR3 is made up of 13 amino acids. The germline gives CDR1 KGHSH, CDR2 LQKENI. CDR3: CASSPANEGGLFF. CDR3 nucleotide sequence: TGTGCCAGCTCACCGGCCAACGAAGGGGGGCTGTTTTTT. Using reference TRBV18 and TRBJ2-2 for the parts outside the CDR3, the full variable domain is NAGVMQNPRHLVRRRGQEARLRCSPMKGHSHVYWYRQLPEEGLKFMVYLQKENIIDESGMPKERFSAEFPKEGPSILRIQQVVRGDSAAYFCASSPANEGGLFFGEGSRLTVL.

The chain joins TRBV27 to TRBJ1-2; a possible D gene is TRBD1 (5 bases). From germline, CDR1 is MNHEY and CDR2 SMNVEV (reference sequence). This CDR3 is built from 13 residues. Between the trimmed V and J ends, which lost 3 bases and 6 bases, there was a span of 11 bases. DNA for the CDR3: TGTGCCAGCAGTTTTGACAGAGGTCATGGCTACACCTTC. It is translated as CASSFDRGHGYTF.

J is TRBJ1-4 and V is TRBV7-2, with D unresolved. The CDR3 totals 17 residues. Germline V gives CDR1 SGHTA, CDR2 FQGNSA. V was cut by 3 bases and J by 0 bases, with 14 bases left in between. Written as DNA, the CDR3 is TGTGCCAGCAGCTTTAACGTTCGGTTTGCAACTAATGAAAAACTGTTTTTT. Translated: CASSFNVRFATNEKLFF. Using reference TRBV7-2 and TRBJ1-4 for the parts outside the CDR3, the full variable domain is GAGVSQSPSNKVTEKGKDVELRCDPISGHTALYWYRQSLGQGLEFLIYFQGNSAPDKSGLPSDRFSAERTGGSVSTLTIQRTQQEDSAVYLCASSFNVRFATNEKLFFGSGTQLSVL.

V and J are TRBV2 and TRBJ1-2; 10 bases are a match to TRBD1. Trimming at V came to 7 bases and at J to 7 bases, leaving 15 bases not matched to a gene. Germline-derived CDR1 and CDR2 are SNHLY and FYNNEI. The CDR3 spans 16 residues. CDR3 coding DNA: TGTGCCAGCACATACAAGGTCGGGACAGGGGTGGTTGGCTACACCTTC. Its translation is CASTYKVGTGVVGYTF.

J is TRBJ2-4 and V is TRBV4-1, with 9 bases fitting TRBD2. Germline CDR1 and CDR2: MGHRA and YSYEKL. CDR3 length: 17 amino acids. J lost 6 bases, V lost 0 bases, and 9 bases had no gene match. The CDR3 DNA is TGCGCCAGCAGCCAAGAAGGCCAGCGGGAGGTTAGAAACATTCAGTACTTC. It yields the protein CASSQEGQREVRNIQYF.

The chain combines TRBV11-3 with TRBJ2-5; D call uncertain. V was cut by 4 bases and J by 5 bases, with 8 bases left in between. The CDR3 extends over 12 amino acids. CDR1 is SGHNT, CDR2 YENEEA, per germline. The CDR3 nucleotides are TGTGCCAGCAGCTCCTCCCGGGAGACCCAGTACTTC. Amino acids: CASSSSRETQYF.

In this sample, this clone turned up once. This sequence joins TRBV7-3 and TRBJ2-3; TRBD1 aligns across 7 bases. Germline CDR1 SGHTA, CDR2 FQGTGA. This CDR3 has 15 amino acids. With V trimmed by 4 bases and J by 0 bases, 4 bases remained unmatched. The CDR3: CASSSGQASTDTQYF. The DNA for the CDR3 is TGTGCCAGCAGCTCAGGACAGGCTAGCACAGATACGCAGTATTTT. Full variable domain (outside the CDR3, taken from reference TRBV7-3 and TRBJ2-3): GAGVSQTPSNKVTEKGKYVELRCDPISGHTALYWYRQSLGQGPEFLIYFQGTGAADDSGLPNDRFFAVRPEGSVSTLKIQRTERGDSAVYLCASSSGQASTDTQYFGPGTRLTVL.

The chain combines TRBV28 with TRBJ2-7, with a weak D call TRBD1 (6 bases). CDR1 and CDR2 (germline): MDHEN, SYDVKM. This CDR3 is 17 amino acids long. Between the trimmed V and J ends, which lost 4 bases and 5 bases, there was a span of 24 bases. The CDR3 sequence is CASSSSTGPHGGNEQYF. The CDR3 DNA reads TGTGCCAGCAGTTCATCAACGGGGCCTCATGGGGGCAACGAGCAGTACTTC.

This clone was counted once. V and J are TRBV18 and TRBJ2-1, with D perhaps matching TRBD2 (5 bases). V was trimmed by 6 bases and J by 2 bases, leaving 11 bases between them. CDR3 length: 14 amino acids. Looked up from germline, CDR1 is KGHSH and CDR2 is LQKENI. The CDR3 here is CASSTSGAYNEQFF. For the CDR3, the DNA is TGTGCCAGCTCGACCAGCGGAGCCTACAATGAGCAGTTCTTC. Full variable domain (missing parts from reference TRBV18 and TRBJ2-1): NAGVMQNPRHLVRRRGQEARLRCSPMKGHSHVYWYRQLPEEGLKFMVYLQKENIIDESGMPKERFSAEFPKEGPSILRIQQVVRGDSAAYFCASSTSGAYNEQFFGPGTRLTVL.

DNA for the CDR3: TGTGCCAGCAGCGTAGCCCCCGGGACTGAAAAGACCCAGTACTTC. This gives the protein CASSVAPGTEKTQYF. The chain uses TRBV9 and TRBJ2-5, with D possibly being TRBD2 (6 bases). The V gene's germline CDR1 is SGDLS and CDR2 YYNGEE. V lost 0 bases to trimming and J lost 6 bases, with 15 bases between them. The CDR3 runs 15 residues.

This clone was seen only once. The V call is TRBV4-2, the J call TRBJ2-2, with D possibly being TRBD2 (6 bases). The CDR3 runs 15 residues. The germline V and J ends were trimmed by 3 bases and 0 bases, with 8 bases remaining between them. CDR1 is LGHNA, CDR2 YNFKEQ, per germline. The CDR3 DNA follows: TGTGCCAGCAGCCAGACGGGAGCGAACACCGGGGAGCTGTTTTTT. Translated: CASSQTGANTGELFF.

The chain is built from TRBV18 and TRBJ1-6; 9 positions agree with TRBD1. Trimming cost V 1 base and J 7 bases; bases outside gene matches: 2. CDR1 KGHSH and CDR2 LQKENI come from the germline V gene. The CDR3 runs 15 residues. The CDR3 DNA reads as TGTGCCAGCTCACCACAGACAGGGGGGAATTCACCCCTCCACTTT. Its protein product is CASSPQTGGNSPLHF. The full variable domain, its missing parts supplied by reference TRBV18 and TRBJ1-6, is NAGVMQNPRHLVRRRGQEARLRCSPMKGHSHVYWYRQLPEEGLKFMVYLQKENIIDESGMPKERFSAEFPKEGPSILRIQQVVRGDSAAYFCASSPQTGGNSPLHFGNGTRLTVT.

This clone came up a few times. CDR3 amino acids: CASSFGGGLTDTQYF. As DNA, the CDR3 is TGTGCCAGCAGTTTTGGGGGAGGGTTAACAGATACGCAGTATTTT. The J gene is TRBJ2-3, the V gene TRBV27; 7 bases align to TRBD2. The CDR3 spans 15 residues. J gave up 3 bases and V 3 bases, and 6 bases lay outside the gene matches. Germline loops: CDR1 MNHEY, CDR2 SMNVEV (reference sequence).

This clone turned up a few times. This sequence joins TRBV2 and TRBJ1-4; D is possibly TRBD1 (6 bases). The germline gives CDR1 SNHLY, CDR2 FYNNEI. V dropped 5 bases and J dropped 8 bases, with 12 bases sitting between them. The length of the CDR3 is 13 residues. CDR3 protein: CASSPGELEKLFF. The CDR3 DNA follows: TGTGCCAGCAGTCCAGGGGAATTGGAAAAACTGTTTTTT.

V gene TRBV27 combines with J gene TRBJ1-6; 7 bases align to TRBD1. The V gene's germline CDR1 is MNHEY and CDR2 SMNVEV (reference sequence). This CDR3 is built from 14 residues. The ends lost 3 bases at V and 13 bases at J; junction bases unmatched: 9. The CDR3 DNA is TGTGCCAGCAGTTTTTTACAGGGGAACGTCCCCCTCCACTTT. Translating it yields CASSFLQGNVPLHF.

The chain combines TRBV19 with TRBJ2-1; weak D call: TRBD1 (6 bases). With 10 bases removed from V and 6 bases from J, the gap between germline ends came to 16 bases. Germline CDR1 reads LNHDA; CDR2 reads SQIVND (reference sequence). The CDR3 extends over 13 amino acids. The CDR3 bases are TGTGCCATCCGGAACAGGGAACTCAATGAGCAGTTCTTC. It codes for CAIRNRELNEQFF.

This chain joins TRBV9 and TRBJ2-5; possibly TRBD1 for D (5 bases). The germline V gene encodes CDR1 SGDLS and CDR2 YYNGEE. V shed 1 base and J shed 5 bases, with 12 bases lying between them. The CDR3 consists of 14 residues. In DNA form, the CDR3 reads TGTGCCAGCAGCGTATCCCAGGGATTGGAGACCCAGTACTTC. Encoded protein: CASSVSQGLETQYF.

This chain joins TRBV30 and TRBJ1-1; TRBD1 agrees at 8 bases. Germline V gives CDR1 GTSNPN, CDR2 SVGIG (reference sequence). After removal of 3 bases from V and 5 bases from J, the junction contained 17 bases not matched to a gene. The CDR3 spans 17 residues. CDR3 amino acids: CAWRAVTGGISSTEAFF. As DNA, the CDR3 is TGTGCCTGGAGAGCCGTTACAGGGGGGATATCGAGTACTGAAGCTTTCTTT.

V and J are TRBV11-1 and TRBJ2-7; 8 bases align to TRBD1. Unmatched junction bases numbered 5, after V lost 0 bases and J lost 4 bases. Germline CDR1 reads SGHAT; CDR2 reads FQDESV (reference sequence). This CDR3 is built from 15 residues. The DNA of the CDR3 is TGTGCCAGCAGCTTAGCGGGCAGGGGGCTGTACGAGCAGTACTTC. Protein: CASSLAGRGLYEQYF.

The chain has TRBV3-1 (or the pseudogene TRBV3-2) and TRBJ1-3; D not resolved. This CDR3 contains 14 residues. The V and J ends lost 3 bases and 0 bases respectively, with 6 bases between them. In germline, CDR1 is LGHDT, CDR2 YNNKEL (reference sequence). The CDR3 region is CASSQRVSGNTIYF. The CDR3 DNA sequence: TGTGCCAGCAGCCAGAGGGTCTCTGGAAACACCATATATTTT.

The V gene is TRBV19, the J gene TRBJ1-1; unclear D gene. CDR1 is LNHDA, CDR2 SQIVND, per germline (reference sequence). This CDR3 has 18 residues. The V end lost 7 bases, the J end lost 3 bases, and 27 bases lay between the germline ends. In DNA form, the CDR3 reads TGTGCCAGTACTCCCGCTGGGTTTGCGGACTTAGGGTACACTGAAGCTTTCTTT. Residues: CASTPAGFADLGYTEAFF.

This chain connects TRBV6-6 to TRBJ1-2, with a weak D call TRBD1 (6 bases). V was trimmed by 6 bases and J by 2 bases, leaving 7 bases between them. Germline CDR1 is MNHNY and CDR2 is SVGAGI (reference sequence). This CDR3 is 12 amino acids long. The CDR3 DNA reads as TGTGCCAGCAGCGGACAGAACTATGGCTACACCTTC. It specifies CASSGQNYGYTF.

The chain has TRBV25-1 and TRBJ2-2; 8 bases align to TRBD1. CDR1 and CDR2 from the germline V gene are MGHDK and SYGVNS. The V gene end was trimmed by 1 base and the J gene end by 7 bases; junction bases not matched to a gene: 5. The CDR3 loop spans 15 amino acids. The CDR3 nucleotides are TGTGCCAGCAGTGAATCGGGCAGGGGGCTCGGGGAGCTGTTTTTT. The encoded protein is CASSESGRGLGELFF.